Below, 10 T cell receptor beta chains from the same sample are listed, as sequenced in a study of T cell responses to AZD1222 COVID-19 vaccine. Some clones are missing from TCRdb's copy, which holds only in-frame ones; the method was immunoSEQ multiplex PCR. The table shows tens of thousands of clones, with 85% to 90% occurring only once. Sequenced here: peripheral blood, sampled on day 0 of AZD1222 vaccination. The source is an adult in good health.

The rearrangement uses TRBV14 and TRBJ1-3; TRBD1 aligns across 8 bases. The germline CDR1 and CDR2 sequences are SGHDN and FVKESK. CDR3 length equals 17 residues. V was pared by 4 bases and J by 0 bases, with 8 bases of the junction left unmatched. The CDR3 DNA sequence: TGTGCCAGCAGCCGGACAGGGATCGCGAGCTCTGGAAACACCATATATTTT. Translating it yields CASSRTGIASSGNTIYF.

CDR3 DNA sequence: TGCGCCAGCAGCTTGGCTGGGGGGACAGGGTTCGATGAGCAGTTCTTC. It yields the protein CASSLAGGTGFDEQFF. The J gene is TRBJ2-1, the V gene TRBV5-1; TRBD1 aligns across 9 bases. This CDR3 is 16 amino acids long. In germline, CDR1 is SGHRS, CDR2 YFSETQ. The trim removed 0 bases at V and 8 bases at J, leaving 9 bases unmatched.

The gene calls are TRBV5-6 and TRBJ1-2; 10 positions match TRBD1. Per the germline V gene, CDR1 is SGHDT and CDR2 is YYEEEE. The V gene end was trimmed by 4 bases and the J gene end by 5 bases; junction bases not matched to a gene: 8. The CDR3 contains 15 residues. CDR3 coding DNA: TGTGCCAGCAGCCCACCGGGACAGGGGCGATATGGCTACACCTTC. It translates to CASSPPGQGRYGYTF.

This clone was observed a single time. The V call is TRBV7-8, the J call TRBJ1-6, with a possible D match to TRBD1 (6 bases). The length of the CDR3 is 15 residues. V lost 5 bases and J lost 7, with 15 bases in between. Germline CDR1 and CDR2: SGHVS and FQNEAQ. The CDR3 sequence is CASSTYRVPNSPLHF. Here the CDR3 DNA reads TGTGCCAGCAGCACCTACAGGGTTCCCAATTCACCCCTCCACTTT. Looking up the rest from reference TRBV7-8 and TRBJ1-6 gives the full variable domain: GAGVSQSPRYKVAKRGQDVALRCDPISGHVSLFWYQQALGQGPEFLTYFQNEAQLDKSGLPSDRFFAERPEGSVSTLKIQRTQQEDSAVYLCASSTYRVPNSPLHFGNGTRLTVT.

The rearrangement uses TRBV19 and TRBJ2-3; 9 bases are a match to TRBD2. The CDR3 spans 18 residues. V lost 4 bases and J lost 0; bases outside the gene matches: 11. Per germline, CDR1 LNHDA and CDR2 SQIVND (reference sequence). The CDR3 region is CASSKGQTSGPSTDTQYF. The CDR3 bases are TGTGCCAGTAGTAAAGGGCAGACTAGCGGCCCTAGCACAGATACGCAGTATTTT.

This chain joins TRBV19 and TRBJ1-1; D unclear. The V and J ends lost 8 bases and 0 bases respectively, with 13 bases between them. The CDR3 contains 14 residues. CDR1 is LNHDA, CDR2 SQIVND, per germline (reference sequence). CDR3 in DNA: TGTGCCAGTCGCCCTAATCGCGTGAACACTGAAGCTTTCTTT. Translation gives CASRPNRVNTEAFF.

This CDR3 reads CASSLALEATEAFF. The CDR3 region has the DNA TGTGCCAGCAGCTTAGCGCTGGAGGCGACTGAAGCTTTCTTT. This chain uses TRBV7-6 with TRBJ1-1; D is unresolved. The ends were cut back, 0 bases at V and 5 bases at J, with 10 bases in the middle. CDR3 size: 14 residues. Per the germline V gene, CDR1 is SGHVS and CDR2 is FNYEAQ. The full variable domain, completed using reference TRBV7-6 and TRBJ1-1, is GAGVSQSPRYKVTKRGQDVALRCDPISGHVSLYWYRQALGQGPEFLTYFNYEAQQDKSGLPNDRFSAERPEGSISTLTIQRTEQRDSAMYRCASSLALEATEAFFGQGTRLTVV.

The chain has TRBV30 and TRBJ1-5; a weak D match, TRBD1 (5 bases). V was clipped by 3 bases and J by 6 bases, with 18 bases between them. This CDR3 has 15 amino acids. CDR1 GTSNPN and CDR2 SVGIG come from the germline V gene (reference sequence). The CDR3 loop reads CAWRTPGPKSQPQHF. The CDR3, as DNA: TGTGCCTGGAGAACACCGGGACCAAAGAGTCAGCCCCAGCATTTT.

This clone was seen a few times. J is TRBJ1-2 and V is TRBV7-9; tentative D call: TRBD1 (6 bases). Between the trimmed V and J ends, which lost 3 bases and 3 bases, there was a span of 11 bases. The germline V gene encodes CDR1 SEHNR and CDR2 FQNEAQ (reference sequence). This CDR3 has 14 amino acids. Here the CDR3 reads CASSFGTTDYGYTF. Here the CDR3 DNA reads TGTGCCAGCAGCTTCGGGACAACCGACTATGGCTACACCTTC.

This sequence joins TRBV3-1 (or the pseudogene TRBV3-2) and TRBJ1-6; the match to TRBD1 covers 7 bases. V gave up 3 bases and J gave up 6 bases; unmatched junction bases: 2. CDR3 length equals 14 residues. The germline V gene has CDR1 LGHDT and CDR2 YNNKEL (reference sequence). The CDR3 is CASSQGQLNSPLHF. In DNA form, the CDR3 reads TGTGCCAGCAGCCAGGGACAGCTTAATTCACCCCTCCACTTT.